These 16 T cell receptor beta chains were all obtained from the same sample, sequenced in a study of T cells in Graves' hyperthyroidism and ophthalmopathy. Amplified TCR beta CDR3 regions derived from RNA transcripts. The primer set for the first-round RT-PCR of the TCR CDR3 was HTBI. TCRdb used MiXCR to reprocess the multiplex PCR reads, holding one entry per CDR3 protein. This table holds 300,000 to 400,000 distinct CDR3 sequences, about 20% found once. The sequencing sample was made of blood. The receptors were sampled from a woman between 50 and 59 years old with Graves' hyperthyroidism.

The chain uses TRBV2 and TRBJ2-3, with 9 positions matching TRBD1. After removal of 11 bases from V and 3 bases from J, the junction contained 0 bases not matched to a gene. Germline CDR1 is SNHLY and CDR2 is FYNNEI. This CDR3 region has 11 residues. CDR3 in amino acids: CAGQGTDTQYF. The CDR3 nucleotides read TGTGCCGGACAGGGGACAGATACGCAGTATTTT.

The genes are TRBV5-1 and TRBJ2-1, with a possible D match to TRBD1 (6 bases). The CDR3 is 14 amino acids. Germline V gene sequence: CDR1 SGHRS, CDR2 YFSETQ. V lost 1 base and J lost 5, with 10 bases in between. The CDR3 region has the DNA TGCGCCAGCAGCTTGTCGGACAGTAACAATGAGCAGTTCTTC. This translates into CASSLSDSNNEQFF.

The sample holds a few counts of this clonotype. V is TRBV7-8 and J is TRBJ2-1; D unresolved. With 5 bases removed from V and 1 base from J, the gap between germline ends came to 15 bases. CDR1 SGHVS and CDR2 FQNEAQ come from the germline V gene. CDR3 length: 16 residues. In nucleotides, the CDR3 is TGTGCCAGCAGCCCGACATCCTCCCCTTCCTACAATGAGCAGTTCTTC. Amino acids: CASSPTSSPSYNEQFF.

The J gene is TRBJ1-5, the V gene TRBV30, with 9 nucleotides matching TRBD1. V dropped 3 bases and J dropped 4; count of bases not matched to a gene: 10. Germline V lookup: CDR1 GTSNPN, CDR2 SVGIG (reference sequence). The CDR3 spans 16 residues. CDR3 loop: CAWSPGTGRLNQPQHF. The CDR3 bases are TGTGCCTGGAGCCCCGGGACAGGGCGACTTAATCAGCCCCAGCATTTT.

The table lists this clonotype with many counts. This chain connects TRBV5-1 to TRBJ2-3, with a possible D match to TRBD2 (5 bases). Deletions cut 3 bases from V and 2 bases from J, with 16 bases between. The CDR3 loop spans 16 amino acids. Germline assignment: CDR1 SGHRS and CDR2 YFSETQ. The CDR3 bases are TGCGCCAGCAGCTGGGTTGGGAGAAGTGACACAGATACGCAGTATTTT. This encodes CASSWVGRSDTDTQYF.

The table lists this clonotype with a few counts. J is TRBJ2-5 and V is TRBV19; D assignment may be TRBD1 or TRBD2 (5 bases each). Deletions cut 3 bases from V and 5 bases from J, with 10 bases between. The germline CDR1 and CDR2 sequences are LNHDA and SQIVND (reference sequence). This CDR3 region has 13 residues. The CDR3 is CASSIGGTETQYF. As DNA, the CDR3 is TGTGCCAGTAGTATTGGGGGTACGGAGACCCAGTACTTC.

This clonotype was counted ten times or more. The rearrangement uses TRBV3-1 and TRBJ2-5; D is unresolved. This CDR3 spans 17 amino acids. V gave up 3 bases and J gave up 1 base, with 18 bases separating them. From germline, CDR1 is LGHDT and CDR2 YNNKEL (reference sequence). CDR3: CASSHDKTFLGQETQYF. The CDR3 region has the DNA TGTGCCAGCAGCCATGACAAAACTTTCTTGGGCCAAGAGACCCAGTACTTC.

CDR3 in amino acids: CASSDDPGQGYGYTF. The CDR3, as DNA: TGTGCCAGCAGCGACGATCCGGGACAGGGGTATGGCTACACCTTC. The genes are TRBV9 and TRBJ1-2, with 10 bases identical to TRBD1. V dropped 3 bases and J dropped 5; count of bases not matched to a gene: 7. Germline CDR1 and CDR2: SGDLS and YYNGEE. This CDR3 comprises 15 residues.

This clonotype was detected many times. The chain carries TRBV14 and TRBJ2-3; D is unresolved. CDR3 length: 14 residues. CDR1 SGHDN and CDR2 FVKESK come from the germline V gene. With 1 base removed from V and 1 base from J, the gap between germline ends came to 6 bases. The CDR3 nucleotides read TGTGCCAGCAGCCAAGTGGTCGGCACAGATACGCAGTATTTT. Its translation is CASSQVVGTDTQYF.

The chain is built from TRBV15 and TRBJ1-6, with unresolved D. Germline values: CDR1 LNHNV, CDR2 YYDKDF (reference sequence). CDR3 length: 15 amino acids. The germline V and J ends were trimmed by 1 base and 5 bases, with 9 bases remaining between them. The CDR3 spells CATSRGPADNSPLHF. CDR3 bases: TGTGCCACCAGCAGAGGGCCAGCAGATAATTCACCCCTCCACTTT.

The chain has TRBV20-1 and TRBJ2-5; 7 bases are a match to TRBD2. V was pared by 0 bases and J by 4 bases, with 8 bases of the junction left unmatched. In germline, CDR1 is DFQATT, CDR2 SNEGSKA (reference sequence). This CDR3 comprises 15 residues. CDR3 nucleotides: TGCAGTGCTAGAGACGTTGGTAGCGGGTTAGAGACCCAGTACTTC. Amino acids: CSARDVGSGLETQYF.

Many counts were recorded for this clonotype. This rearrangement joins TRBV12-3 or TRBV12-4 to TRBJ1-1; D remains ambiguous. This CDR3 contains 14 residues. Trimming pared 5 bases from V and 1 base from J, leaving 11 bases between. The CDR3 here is CASSPHGPNTEAFF. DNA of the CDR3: TGTGCCAGCAGTCCGCACGGGCCGAACACTGAAGCTTTCTTT.

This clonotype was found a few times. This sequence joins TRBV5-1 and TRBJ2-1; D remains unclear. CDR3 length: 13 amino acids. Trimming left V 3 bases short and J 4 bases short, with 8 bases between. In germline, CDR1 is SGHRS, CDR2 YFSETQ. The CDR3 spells CASSSDGYNEQFF. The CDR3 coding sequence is TGCGCCAGCAGCTCAGACGGTTACAATGAGCAGTTCTTC.

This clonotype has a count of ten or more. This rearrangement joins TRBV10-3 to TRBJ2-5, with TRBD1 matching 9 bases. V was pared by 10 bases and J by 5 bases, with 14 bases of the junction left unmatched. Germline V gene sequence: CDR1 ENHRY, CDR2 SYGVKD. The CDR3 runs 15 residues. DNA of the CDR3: TGTGCCACCTCTCCGGGACAGGGAGGTACGGAGACCCAGTACTTC. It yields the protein CATSPGQGGTETQYF.

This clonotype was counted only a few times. As DNA, the CDR3 is TGTGCCAGCTCACCACCGAGCGGGAGTAGCGCAGATACGCAGTATTTT. As protein: CASSPPSGSSADTQYF. The chain links TRBV18 to TRBJ2-3, with TRBD2 matching over 8 bases. The length of the CDR3 is 16 residues. V lost 0 bases, J lost 4 bases, and 6 bases stayed unmatched. In germline, CDR1 is KGHSH, CDR2 LQKENI.

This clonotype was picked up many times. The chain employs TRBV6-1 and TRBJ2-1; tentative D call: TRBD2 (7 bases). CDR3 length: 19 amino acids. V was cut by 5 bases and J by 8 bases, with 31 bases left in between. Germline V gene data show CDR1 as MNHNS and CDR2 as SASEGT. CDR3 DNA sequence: TGTGCCAGCAGTTTAACAGGGTCTGGTAGCGGGCTATTCGGGGATGAGCAGTTCTTC. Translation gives CASSLTGSGSGLFGDEQFF.